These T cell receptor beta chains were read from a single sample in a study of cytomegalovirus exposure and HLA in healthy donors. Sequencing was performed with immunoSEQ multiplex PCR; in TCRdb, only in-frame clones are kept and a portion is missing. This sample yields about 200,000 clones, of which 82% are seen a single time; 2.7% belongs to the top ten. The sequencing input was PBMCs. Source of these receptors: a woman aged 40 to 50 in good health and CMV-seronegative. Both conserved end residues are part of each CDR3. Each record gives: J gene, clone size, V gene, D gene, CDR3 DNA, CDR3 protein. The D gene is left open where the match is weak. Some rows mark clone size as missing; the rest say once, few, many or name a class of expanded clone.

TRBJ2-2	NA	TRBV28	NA	TGTGCCAGCACCCGAGACTACCCCAACACCGGGGAGCTGTTTTTT	CASTRDYPNTGELFF
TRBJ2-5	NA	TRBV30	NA	TGTGCCTGGAGTAGGGGACAAGAGACCCAGTACTTC	CAWSRGQETQYF
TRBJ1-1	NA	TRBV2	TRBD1	TGTGCCAGCAGCTTGGACAGGGAAGGTGAAGCTTTCTTT	CASSLDREGEAFF
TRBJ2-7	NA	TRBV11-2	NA	TGTGCCAGCAGGGAGGGGACAGGGCTAGCGGGCCTCCCTCCCAACGAGCAGTACTTC	CASREGTGLAGLPPNEQYF
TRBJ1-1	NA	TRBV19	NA	TGTGCCAGCGACTATGGGACTGAAGCTTTCTTT	CASDYGTEAFF
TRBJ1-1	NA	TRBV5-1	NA	TGCGCCAGCAGCTTCGACAGCTCTTCGAACACTGAAGCTTTCTTT	CASSFDSSSNTEAFF
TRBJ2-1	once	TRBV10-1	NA	TGCGCCAGCAGTGACTCCGGGAATGAGCAGTTCTTC	CASSDSGNEQFF
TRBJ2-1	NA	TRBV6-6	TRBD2	TGTGCCAGCACCCCCGGGACTAGGTCCTACAATGAGCAGTTCTTC	CASTPGTRSYNEQFF
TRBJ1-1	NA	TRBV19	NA	TGTGCCAGTAGTATTGGAAGGGGGAACACTGAAGCTTTCTTT	CASSIGRGNTEAFF
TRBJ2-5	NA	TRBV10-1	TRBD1	TGCGCCAGCAGTATGACAGGGGTCCAAGAGACCCAGTACTTC	CASSMTGVQETQYF
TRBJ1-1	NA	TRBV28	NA	TGTGCCAGCAGCTTTTTGAACACTGAAGCTTTCTTT	CASSFLNTEAFF
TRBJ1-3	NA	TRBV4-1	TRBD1	TGCGCCAGCAGCCTCGACAGGGCTGGAAACACCATATATTTT	CASSLDRAGNTIYF
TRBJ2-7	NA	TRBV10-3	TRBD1	TGTGCCATCAGTGACGGGACAGGATCCTACGAGCAGTACTTC	CAISDGTGSYEQYF
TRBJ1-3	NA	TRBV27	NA	TGTGCCAGCAGTTTATCCTGGCAGGGCCTCCTATCTGGAAACACCATATATTTT	CASSLSWQGLLSGNTIYF
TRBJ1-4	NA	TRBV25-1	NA	TGTGCCAGCAGTGACGACGGGAGGGTGGGAAATGAAAAACTGTTTTTT	CASSDDGRVGNEKLFF
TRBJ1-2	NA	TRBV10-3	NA	TGTGCCATCAGTGAGCAGGGTAGCTATGGCTACACCTTC	CAISEQGSYGYTF
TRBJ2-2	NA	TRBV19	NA	TGTGCCAGTAGTCCGACTTCGATCGGGGAGCTGTTTTTT	CASSPTSIGELFF
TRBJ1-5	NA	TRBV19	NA	NA	CASTSGQGTSIQHF
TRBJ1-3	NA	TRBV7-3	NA	TGTGCCAGCAGCTTGGCGGGGAGCTCTGGAAACACCATATATTTT	CASSLAGSSGNTIYF
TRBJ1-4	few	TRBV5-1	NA	TGCGCCAGCAGCCGAAGTACCGGGGATGGTGAAAAACTGTTTTTT	CASSRSTGDGEKLFF
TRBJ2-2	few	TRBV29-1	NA	TGCAGCGTTGTCTTCGGGAACACCGGGGAGCTGTTTTTT	CSVVFGNTGELFF
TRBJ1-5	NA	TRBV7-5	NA	TGTGTCAGAAGCTTACGGGGTCTTCCGGACTATAGCAATCAGCCCCAGCATTTT	CVRSLRGLPDYSNQPQHF
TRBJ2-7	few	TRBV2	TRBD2	TGTGCCAGCAGCATGGGACTAGCGGGCTCCTACGAGCAGTACTTC	CASSMGLAGSYEQYF
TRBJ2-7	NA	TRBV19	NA	TGTGCCAGTAGTCCTACGTTGAGGGTGGGCGAGCAGTACTTC	CASSPTLRVGEQYF
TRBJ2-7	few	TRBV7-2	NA	TGTGCCAGCAGCTCCAACAGGGCTGCCTACGAGCAGTACTTC	CASSSNRAAYEQYF
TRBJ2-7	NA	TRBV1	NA	TGCACCAGCAGCCAAGTGTCCCACGAGCAGTACTTC	CTSSQVSHEQYF
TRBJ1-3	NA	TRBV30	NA	TGTGCCTGGACTGCTGGAAACACCATATATTTT	CAWTAGNTIYF
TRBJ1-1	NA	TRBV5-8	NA	TGTGCCAGCAGCTTGGCAGGGTATGGCCTCTATGAAGCTTTCTTT	CASSLAGYGLYEAFF
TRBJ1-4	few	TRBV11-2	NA	TGTGCCAGCAGCCCAATGGGGGGAAGCGAAAAACTGTTTTTT	CASSPMGGSEKLFF
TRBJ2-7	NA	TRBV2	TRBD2	TGTGCCAGCAGTGCGGGACTAGCGGGGGCCTACGAGCAGTACTTC	CASSAGLAGAYEQYF
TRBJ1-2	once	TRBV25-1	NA	TGTGCCAGCCGGGACACGGGGATCGGCGGCTACACCTTC	CASRDTGIGGYTF
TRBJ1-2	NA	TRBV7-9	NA	TGTGCCAGTTCAAGCGGAAGTGGCTACACCTTC	CASSSGSGYTF
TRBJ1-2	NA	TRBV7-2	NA	TGTGCCAGCAGTCGGGATACCTATGGCTACACCTTC	CASSRDTYGYTF
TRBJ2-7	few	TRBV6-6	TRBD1	TGTGCCAGCAGTCCCGGGACAGCCTACGAGCAGTACTTC	CASSPGTAYEQYF
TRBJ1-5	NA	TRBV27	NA	TGTGCCAGCAGTTTAGGGCGGGCGGGGTACGGGCCCCAGCATTTT	CASSLGRAGYGPQHF
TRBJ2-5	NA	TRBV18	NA	TGTGCCAGCTCACCCCAGGGGCTCCAAGAGACCCAGTACTTC	CASSPQGLQETQYF
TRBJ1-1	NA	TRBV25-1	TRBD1	TGTGCCAGCAGTGGGGACAGGGGAGGGCCGGAAACTGAAGCTTTCTTT	CASSGDRGGPETEAFF
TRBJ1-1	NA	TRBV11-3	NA	TGTGCCAGCAGCCCCCACGCAAGTGAGGAAGCTTTCTTT	CASSPHASEEAFF
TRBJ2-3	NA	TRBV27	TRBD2	TGTGCCAGCAGAAGCGGGGCTAGCACAGATACGCAGTATTTT	CASRSGASTDTQYF
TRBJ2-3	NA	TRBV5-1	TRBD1	TGCGCCAGCAGCTTGGCGCCGCCTTTGGGACAGGGGATAACAGATACGCAGTATTTT	CASSLAPPLGQGITDTQYF
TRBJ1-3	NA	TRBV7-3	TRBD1	TGTGCCAGCAGTTCCGGACAGGGTGTAAACACCATATATTTT	CASSSGQGVNTIYF
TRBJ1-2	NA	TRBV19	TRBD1	TGTGCCAGTACCGAACGGGACAGAGCCAGGGGCTACACCTTC	CASTERDRARGYTF
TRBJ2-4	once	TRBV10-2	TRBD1	TGCGCCAGCAGAAGCAGGGACAGCCTCCCGGGGAACATTCAGTACTTC	CASRSRDSLPGNIQYF
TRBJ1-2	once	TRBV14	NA	TGTGCCAGCGGGGGGAACTATGGCTACACCTTC	CASGGNYGYTF
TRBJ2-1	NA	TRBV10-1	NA	TGCGCCAGCAGTACGGGAAGTGAGCAGTTCTTC	CASSTGSEQFF
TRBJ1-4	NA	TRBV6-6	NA	TGTGCCAGCAGTTACTCGAGATACGATTCAAATGAAAAACTGTTTTTT	CASSYSRYDSNEKLFF
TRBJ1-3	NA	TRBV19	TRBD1	TGTGCCAGTAGTTACTCGACAGGGGGAATGAGCTCTGGAAACACCATATATTTT	CASSYSTGGMSSGNTIYF
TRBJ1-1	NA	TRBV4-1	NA	TGCGCCAGCAGCCATGACAGGAACACTGAAGCTTTCTTT	CASSHDRNTEAFF
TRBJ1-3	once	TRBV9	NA	TGTGCCAGCAGCGCCAGCGGTTGGGAGAGATTATATTTT	CASSASGWERLYF
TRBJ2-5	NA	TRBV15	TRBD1	TGTGCCACCAGCAGCCTCCGGGGACAGGGGTCGTACTTC	CATSSLRGQGSYF